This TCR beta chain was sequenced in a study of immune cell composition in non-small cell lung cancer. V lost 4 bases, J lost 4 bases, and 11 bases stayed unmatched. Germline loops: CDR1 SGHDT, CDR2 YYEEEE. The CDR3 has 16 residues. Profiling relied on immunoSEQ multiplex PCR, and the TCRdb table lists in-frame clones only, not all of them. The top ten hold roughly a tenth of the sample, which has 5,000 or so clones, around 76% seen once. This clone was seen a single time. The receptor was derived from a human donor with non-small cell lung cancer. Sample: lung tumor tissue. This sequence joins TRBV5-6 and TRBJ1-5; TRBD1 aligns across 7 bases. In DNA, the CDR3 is TGTGCCAGCAGCGGATGGGACAGAGACAAAAATCAGCCCCAGCATTTT. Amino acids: CASSGWDRDKNQPQHF. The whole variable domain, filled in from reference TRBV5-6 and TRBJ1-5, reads DAGVTQSPTHLIKTRGQQVTLRCSPKSGHDTVSWYQQALGQGPQFIFQYYEEEERQRGNFPDRFSGHQFPNYSSELNVNALLLGDSALYLCASSGWDRDKNQPQHFGDGTRLSIL.